Listed here are 14 T cell receptor beta chains from one sample, sequenced in a study of blood T cell repertoires in COVID-19 (dated by TCRdb to the early 2020s). Library preparation was by the immunoSEQ multiplex PCR assay. The table was pulled from immuneACCESS by TCRdb, which kept in-frame rearrangements only. Such tables lose some clones; where checked, under half of the loss comes from unresolved V genes, and the rest has no known cause. For this sample the table gives 100,000 or so clones, of which approximately 80% were detected only once. The ten largest clones take up around two fifths of the sample. The sample comprised peripheral blood. These receptors came from a man at least 80 years old with acute or convalescent COVID-19.

The chain carries TRBV27 and TRBJ2-5; 8 bases map to TRBD2. The CDR3 runs to 13 residues. The germline gives CDR1 MNHEY, CDR2 SMNVEV (reference sequence). V lost 6 bases to trimming and J lost 5 bases; unmatched junction nucleotides: 5. CDR3 DNA sequence: TGTGCCAGCAGGCGAACGGGAGGGGAGACCCAGTACTTC. This codes for CASRRTGGETQYF.

This chain uses TRBV10-3 with TRBJ2-7; D remains unclear. CDR3 length: 13 residues. Per the germline V gene, CDR1 is ENHRY and CDR2 is SYGVKD. Trimming removed 8 bases from V and 0 bases from J, with 11 bases in between. The CDR3 loop is CAIGETYSYEQYF. The CDR3, as DNA: TGTGCCATCGGAGAGACGTACTCCTACGAGCAGTACTTC.

J is TRBJ1-4 and V is TRBV4-3; possibly TRBD1 for D (5 bases). The V and J ends lost 0 bases and 6 bases respectively, with 8 bases between them. CDR1 is LGHNA and CDR2 is YSLEER in the germline V gene. This CDR3 is 14 amino acids long. The CDR3 DNA reads TGCGCCAGCAGCCAAGATCAGGGCTATGAAAAACTGTTTTTT. This sequence encodes CASSQDQGYEKLFF.

The rearrangement joins TRBV6-6 to TRBJ2-7; 10 positions match TRBD1. This CDR3 has 15 amino acids. With V trimmed by 5 bases and J by 1 base, 5 bases remained unmatched. Germline loops: CDR1 MNHNY, CDR2 SVGAGI (reference sequence). The CDR3 region is CASSPRDRGSYEQYF. The CDR3 nucleotides are TGTGCCAGCAGTCCCCGGGACAGGGGATCCTACGAGCAGTACTTC.

The chain joins TRBV5-4 to TRBJ2-2, with 12 nucleotides matching TRBD2. V was clipped by 0 bases and J by 4 bases; unmatched bases: 1. Germline CDR1 reads SGHNT; CDR2 reads YYREEE (reference sequence). The CDR3 covers 16 residues. As DNA, the CDR3 is TGTGCCAGCAGCTTGGGACTAGCGGGGGTCACCGGGGAGCTGTTTTTT. As protein: CASSLGLAGVTGELFF.

This chain joins TRBV28 and TRBJ1-4; 7 nucleotides agree with TRBD1. The CDR3 consists of 15 residues. J lost 7 bases, V lost 5 bases, and 10 bases had no gene match. Germline CDR1 and CDR2: MDHEN and SYDVKM. CDR3 residues: CASSLGQDRFEKLFF. DNA of the CDR3: TGTGCCAGCAGTCTAGGACAGGATAGGTTTGAAAAACTGTTTTTT.

The V and J genes are TRBV2 and TRBJ2-7; no clear D gene. The CDR3 runs 13 residues. CDR1 is SNHLY and CDR2 is FYNNEI in the germline V gene. Trimming cost V 6 bases and J 0 bases, with 9 bases left between them. CDR3 region: CASSAAYSYEQYF. Here the CDR3 DNA reads TGTGCCAGCAGCGCCGCGTACTCCTACGAGCAGTACTTC. Full variable domain (outside the CDR3, taken from reference TRBV2 and TRBJ2-7): EPEVTQTPSHQVTQMGQEVILRCVPISNHLYFYWYRQILGQKVEFLVSFYNNEISEKSEIFDDQFSVERPDGSNFTLKIRSTKLEDSAMYFCASSAAYSYEQYFGPGTRLTVT.

This chain uses TRBV18 with TRBJ2-7; 7 nucleotides match TRBD1. After removal of 1 base from V and 6 bases from J, the junction contained 6 bases not matched to a gene. Germline CDR1 reads KGHSH; CDR2 reads LQKENI. CDR3 size: 14 residues. The CDR3 region is CASSPRQGHGEQYF. CDR3 in DNA: TGTGCCAGCTCACCACGACAGGGACACGGCGAGCAGTACTTC. Complete variable domain (other parts from reference TRBV18 and TRBJ2-7): NAGVMQNPRHLVRRRGQEARLRCSPMKGHSHVYWYRQLPEEGLKFMVYLQKENIIDESGMPKERFSAEFPKEGPSILRIQQVVRGDSAAYFCASSPRQGHGEQYFGPGTRLTVT.

This clone has just a few counts. The rearrangement links TRBV7-2 to TRBJ1-2; 7 nucleotides align to TRBD1. There are 14 residues in the CDR3. V gave up 5 bases and J gave up 6 bases; unmatched junction bases: 9. Per the germline V gene, CDR1 is SGHTA and CDR2 is FQGNSA. The CDR3 reads CASSPGQVWHGYTF. The CDR3 DNA follows: TGTGCCAGCAGCCCCGGACAGGTATGGCATGGCTACACCTTC.

This clone appeared once. The chain employs TRBV29-1 and TRBJ2-5, with 10 bases that match TRBD2. V shed 4 bases, J shed 4 bases, and the junction held 6 bases outside the gene matches. Germline CDR1 SQVTM, CDR2 ANQGSEA. CDR3 length: 14 residues. DNA for the CDR3: TGCAGCGTTGTAACTAGCGGGACCCCAGAGACCCAGTACTTC. This gives the protein CSVVTSGTPETQYF.

This chain links TRBV5-4 with TRBJ2-3; 7 bases agree with TRBD2. The germline CDR1 and CDR2 sequences are SGHNT and YYREEE (reference sequence). Trimming removed 0 bases from V and 2 bases from J; junction bases left unmatched: 6. The length of the CDR3 is 16 residues. The CDR3 sequence is CASSLGSSGFTDTQYF. The CDR3 nucleotides read TGTGCCAGCAGCTTGGGGAGTAGCGGGTTCACAGATACGCAGTATTTT.

This chain joins TRBV7-2 and TRBJ1-2, with TRBD1 matching over 9 bases. Germline V gene lookup returns CDR1 SGHTA and CDR2 FQGNSA. CDR3 length equals 14 residues. The V gene end was trimmed by 5 bases and the J gene end by 4 bases; junction bases not matched to a gene: 5. The CDR3 DNA reads as TGTGCCAGCAGCAAACAGGGGGCGGCCTATGGCTACACCTTC. Translated: CASSKQGAAYGYTF.

The chain employs TRBV27 and TRBJ1-2, with D perhaps TRBD1 (6 bases). Trimming left V 8 bases short and J 8 bases short, with 27 bases between. This CDR3 is 16 amino acids long. Germline-derived CDR1 and CDR2 are MNHEY and SMNVEV (reference sequence). The CDR3 sequence: CASETFQGPLVRGYTF. The CDR3, as DNA: TGTGCCAGCGAAACTTTTCAGGGGCCCCTGGTGAGAGGCTACACCTTC.

The rearrangement links TRBV7-8 to TRBJ2-3; 7 bases fit TRBD2. V lost 2 bases to trimming and J lost 5 bases; unmatched junction nucleotides: 10. The CDR3 totals 16 residues. Germline V gene lookup returns CDR1 SGHVS and CDR2 FQNEAQ. The DNA for the CDR3 is TGTGCCAGCAGCTTAATGGGGGAGGGCCGGGTAGATACGCAGTATTTT. Protein sequence: CASSLMGEGRVDTQYF.